This T cell receptor beta chain was documented in a study of blood T cell repertoires in COVID-19. V was cut by 5 bases and J by 7 bases, with 22 bases left in between. Germline assignment: CDR1 LNHDA and CDR2 SQIVND (reference sequence). The CDR3 runs 16 residues. TCRdb's table, derived via immunoSEQ multiplex PCR, lists solely in-frame clones and lacks some. The table lists about 200,000 clones, 89% of them singletons. The chain employs TRBV19 and TRBJ2-3; perhaps TRBD1 as D (6 bases). The source is a man aged 55-75 years who had recovered from COVID-19. Sequences were obtained from peripheral blood. The CDR3 here is CASSLYGQWSPYTQYF. CDR3 nucleotides: TGTGCCAGTAGTCTTTACGGACAGTGGTCCCCTTATACGCAGTATTTT.